This TCR beta chain is drawn from a study of cytomegalovirus exposure and HLA in healthy donors. Overall study results and limits: Sequence variants that were highly shared formed a cluster that was likely a sequencing artifact. TCR beta sequences numbering roughly 18,000 were associated with HLA alleles at 0.05 false discovery rate in a later analysis. One variant, a missense change in DCLRE1C, was linked in a later analysis to TCR beta V- and J-gene trimming.

PCR used 60 Vbeta primers and 13 Jbeta primers. TCRdb's copy holds only in-frame clones and misses some; the assay was immunoSEQ multiplex PCR. This table holds around 190,000 clones, around 78% found once. This CDR3 is 13 amino acids long. The V gene's germline CDR1 is SGHTA and CDR2 FQGTGA. Trimming took off 4 bases at V and 5 bases at J, with 11 bases between the two ends. This clone was seen just once. Its matching antigen is unknown. Input material: PBMCs. The sequence was obtained from a man aged 25-45 years in good health and CMV-seronegative. This chain links TRBV7-3 with TRBJ2-5; D may be TRBD2 (6 bases). CDR3 sequence: CASSYVSGETQYF. The CDR3, as DNA: TGTGCCAGCAGCTATGTTAGCGGTGAGACCCAGTACTTC.